The clone carrying this T cell receptor (beta chain) was observed a few times. TCRdb processed the PCR reads anew with MiXCR; each CDR3 protein has one entry. The sample has under 100,000 distinct CDR3 sequences; 45% to 50% are singletons. The record originates from a study of CDR3 diversity in severe acne. Germline lookup yields CDR1 LNHNV and CDR2 YYDKDF (reference sequence). The CDR3 extends over 17 amino acids. V lost 0 bases and J lost 1, with 12 bases in between. The V and J genes are TRBV15 and TRBJ2-2; D is undetermined. The material sequenced was blood. The TCR was taken from a male donor in good health, serving as a control. CDR3 amino acids: CATSREATRLNTGELFF. CDR3 nucleotides: TGTGCCACCAGCAGAGAGGCCACGCGGTTGAACACCGGGGAGCTGTTTTTT.